The 8 T cell receptor beta chains below were found in one sample sequenced in a study of shared clonotypes between healthy human individuals (TCRdb year 2020). CD8 naive samples consisted of CD45RO-negative cells that were positively selected for CCR7, yielding a CD45RA+CCR7+ population without TemRA cells. Library preparation was by the immunoSEQ multiplex PCR assay. In TCRdb, the immuneACCESS table is reduced to in-frame sequences with V and J assigned. These tables do not hold every clone; where another copy was compared, an unresolved V gene accounts for under half, and the others remain unexplained. This sample is represented by about 1,800,000 clones; just under 95% of them were singletons. Around 1.2% of the sample belongs to the ten largest clones. Sequencing input: naive CD8+ T cells sorted from blood. The cell subset or site label of this sample denotes: CD45RA+CCR7+. The receptors here all came from a young man in good health.

The J gene is TRBJ1-5, the V gene TRBV7-8; maybe TRBD1 (5 bases). V gave up 5 bases and J gave up 2 bases, with 16 bases separating them. The CDR3 has 16 amino acids. Germline-derived CDR1 and CDR2 are SGHVS and FQNEAQ. CDR3 DNA sequence: TGTGCCAGCAGCCCGAGGGGACGTTCGGGCAATCAGCCCCAGCATTTT. It is translated as CASSPRGRSGNQPQHF.

The chain recombines TRBV5-1 with TRBJ2-3, with D possibly TRBD1 on 5 matching bases. This CDR3 contains 15 residues. Germline V gene sequence: CDR1 SGHRS, CDR2 YFSETQ. V was trimmed by 0 bases and J by 1 base, leaving 9 bases between them. The CDR3 DNA sequence: TGCGCCAGCAGCTTGGTCAGGGTGGGCACAGATACGCAGTATTTT. This translates into CASSLVRVGTDTQYF. The variable domain in full, completed from reference TRBV5-1 and TRBJ2-3, reads KAGVTQTPRYLIKTRGQQVTLSCSPISGHRSVSWYQQTPGQGLQFLFEYFSETQRNKGNFPGRFSGRQFSNSRSEMNVSTLELGDSALYLCASSLVRVGTDTQYFGPGTRLTVL.

This chain joins TRBV30 and TRBJ2-1; the match to TRBD2 covers 11 bases. The germline V gene has CDR1 GTSNPN and CDR2 SVGIG (reference sequence). The ends lost 4 bases at V and 6 bases at J; junction bases unmatched: 11. The length of the CDR3 is 16 residues. CDR3 sequence (DNA): TGTGCCTGGACCAAACCCGGGACTAGCGGAGGCAATGAGCAGTTCTTC. As protein: CAWTKPGTSGGNEQFF.

V is TRBV27 and J is TRBJ2-1; unclear D gene. Germline V gives CDR1 MNHEY, CDR2 SMNVEV (reference sequence). The CDR3 consists of 16 residues. The V end was cut by 0 bases, the J end by 4 bases, with 13 bases between. The CDR3 here is CASSLSVGPAYNEQFF. In DNA form, the CDR3 reads TGTGCCAGCAGTTTATCGGTAGGCCCAGCTTACAATGAGCAGTTCTTC.

The CDR3 loop is CASSEMEREGVNEQFF. CDR3 nucleotide sequence: TGTGCCAGCAGTGAAATGGAGCGGGAGGGCGTCAATGAGCAGTTCTTC. The chain joins TRBV6-1 to TRBJ2-1, with TRBD2 identical over 10 bases. CDR3 size: 16 residues. The junction had 7 bases not matched to a gene; V was cut back by 2 bases and J by 6 bases. Germline values: CDR1 MNHNS, CDR2 SASEGT.

The chain has TRBV10-3 and TRBJ2-7; 10 bases map to TRBD1. Trimming cost V 4 bases and J 3 bases; bases outside gene matches: 0. Looked up from germline, CDR1 is ENHRY and CDR2 is SYGVKD. The CDR3 totals 13 residues. CDR3 coding DNA: TGTGCCATCAGTGGGGACAGGGGCTACGAGCAGTACTTC. Its protein product is CAISGDRGYEQYF.

The rearrangement joins TRBV11-3 to TRBJ2-1; 9 positions agree with TRBD1. The J segment lost 3 bases and the V segment lost 0 bases, leaving 3 bases of the junction unmatched. The CDR3 has 16 amino acids. Germline V gene data show CDR1 as SGHNT and CDR2 as YENEEA. CDR3 in DNA: TGTGCCAGCAGCTTAGAGGGGACAGGGAACTACAATGAGCAGTTCTTC. It codes for CASSLEGTGNYNEQFF.

This chain links TRBV9 with TRBJ1-1, with D unresolved. Germline V gene sequence: CDR1 SGDLS, CDR2 YYNGEE. Trimming removed 4 bases at V and 6 bases at J, with 10 bases between. The CDR3 is 12 residues long. The CDR3 nucleotides read TGTGCCAGCAGCTCGGGAAATCCTGAAGCTTTCTTT. Protein sequence: CASSSGNPEAFF.